Listed here are 8 T cell receptor beta chains from one sample, sequenced in a study of graft-versus-host responses after intestinal transplantation. Sequencing was performed with immunoSEQ multiplex PCR; in TCRdb, only in-frame clones are kept and a portion is missing. The sample has about 82,000 clones; 80% to 95% are singletons. Their antigen targets remain unknown. The starting material was unstimulated CD4+ T cells sorted from spleen or lymph node cells, obtained before transplant. All receptors derive from a human donor who was the organ donor for an intestinal transplant.

CDR3 in amino acids: CASTSGPYNEQFF. The CDR3 nucleotides are TGCGCCAGCACCAGCGGTCCTTACAATGAGCAGTTCTTC. This rearrangement joins TRBV5-1 to TRBJ2-1; a weak D match, TRBD2 (5 bases). The V gene's germline CDR1 is SGHRS and CDR2 YFSETQ. This CDR3 region has 13 residues. V was trimmed by 6 bases and J by 4 bases, leaving 11 bases between them. Looking up the rest from reference TRBV5-1 and TRBJ2-1 gives the full variable domain: KAGVTQTPRYLIKTRGQQVTLSCSPISGHRSVSWYQQTPGQGLQFLFEYFSETQRNKGNFPGRFSGRQFSNSRSEMNVSTLELGDSALYLCASTSGPYNEQFFGPGTRLTVL.

The V gene is TRBV6-1, the J gene TRBJ2-2, with 8 bases that match TRBD2. V shed 6 bases and J 4 bases; nucleotides not matched to a gene: 7. CDR1 and CDR2 from the germline V gene are MNHNS and SASEGT. The CDR3 runs to 15 residues. As DNA, the CDR3 is TGTGCCAGCAGGATTGGGACTAGTATCACCGGGGAGCTGTTTTTT. This gives the protein CASRIGTSITGELFF.

The V gene is TRBV15, the J gene TRBJ1-3; a weak D match, TRBD1 (6 bases). The V end was cut by 0 bases, the J end by 4 bases, with 13 bases between. The germline CDR1 and CDR2 sequences are LNHNV and YYDKDF (reference sequence). The length of the CDR3 is 16 residues. The CDR3 spells CATSRDAAGVGNTIYF. For the CDR3, the DNA is TGTGCCACCAGCAGAGATGCCGCAGGGGTCGGAAACACCATATATTTT.

The V and J genes are TRBV15 and TRBJ2-2, with 10 bases aligning to TRBD2. CDR3 length: 17 amino acids. J was trimmed by 6 bases and V by 0 bases; bases with no gene match: 7. Germline CDR1 reads LNHNV; CDR2 reads YYDKDF (reference sequence). The CDR3 DNA follows: TGTGCCACCAGCAGAGATGGGACTAGCGTAGGACCCGGGGAGCTGTTTTTT. Its translation is CATSRDGTSVGPGELFF.

The chain combines TRBV7-6 with TRBJ2-3; D is perhaps TRBD1 (5 bases). This CDR3 spans 14 amino acids. Germline lookup yields CDR1 SGHVS and CDR2 FNYEAQ. The V end lost 3 bases, the J end lost 1 base, and 8 bases lay between the germline ends. The DNA of the CDR3 is TGTGCCAGCAGCTTGCAGGGTCGCACAGATACGCAGTATTTT. As protein: CASSLQGRTDTQYF.

The CDR3 is CASRGQVGNSPLHF. The CDR3 DNA reads as TGTGCCAGCAGAGGACAGGTCGGTAATTCACCCCTCCACTTT. This chain joins TRBV2 and TRBJ1-6; 7 positions match TRBD1. The CDR3 totals 14 residues. Losses at the gene ends were 6 bases for V and 6 bases for J; bases not matched to a gene: 5. The germline V gene has CDR1 SNHLY and CDR2 FYNNEI.

The chain joins TRBV7-9 to TRBJ1-1; the D gene is possibly TRBD1 (6 bases). The CDR3 spans 13 residues. The ends were cut back, 4 bases at V and 8 bases at J, with 14 bases in the middle. CDR1 SEHNR and CDR2 FQNEAQ come from the germline V gene (reference sequence). CDR3 in amino acids: CASSYTGREEAFF. The CDR3 region has the DNA TGTGCCAGCAGCTACACAGGGAGGGAAGAAGCTTTCTTT.

The chain employs TRBV18 and TRBJ2-5; no reliable D call. V was shortened by 3 bases and J by 1 base, with 9 bases between the two germline ends. The CDR3 sequence is 14 residues long. Germline values: CDR1 KGHSH, CDR2 LQKENI. CDR3 sequence reads: CASSPQELQETQYF. The CDR3 region has the DNA TGTGCCAGCTCACCCCAAGAACTCCAAGAGACCCAGTACTTC.